Below, 32 T cell receptor beta chains from the same sample are listed, as sequenced in a study of sequential checkpoint blockade in melanoma. Method: immunoSEQ multiplex PCR; TCRdb's copy keeps in-frame clones and lacks some. The data show 15,000 to 20,000 clones, around 77% seen once. As for treatment: randomized to nivolumab then ipilimumab (arm A) or the reverse (arm B). Sequencing used CD8+ T cells sorted from blood (inferred from file names), obtained from a patient given nivolumab and ipilimumab in sequence. These receptors were collected from a human donor with melanoma.

The V call is TRBV27, the J call TRBJ1-2; 10 positions match TRBD1. V lost 6 bases to trimming and J lost 2 bases; unmatched junction nucleotides: 3. The CDR3 has 14 residues. The germline V gene has CDR1 MNHEY and CDR2 SMNVEV (reference sequence). The CDR3 sequence: CASSAGQGNYGYTF. Here the CDR3 DNA reads TGTGCCAGCAGCGCGGGACAGGGGAACTATGGCTACACCTTC.

This sequence joins TRBV2 and TRBJ1-4; tentatively, D is TRBD1 (5 bases). The V gene lost 11 bases and the J gene lost 8 bases, with 18 bases spanning the gap. The germline CDR1 and CDR2 sequences are SNHLY and FYNNEI. The CDR3 contains 13 residues. The CDR3 here is CASHGAGQEKLFF. The CDR3 DNA reads as TGTGCCTCCCATGGGGCAGGGCAAGAAAAACTGTTTTTT.

This chain connects TRBV4-1 to TRBJ2-7; 8 positions agree with TRBD1. The CDR3 spans 16 residues. Germline trimming cut 0 bases from V and 7 bases from J; bases unmatched to any gene: 11. The germline V gene has CDR1 MGHRA and CDR2 YSYEKL. CDR3 in amino acids: CASSQDPTQGAREQYF. In nucleotides, the CDR3 is TGCGCCAGCAGCCAAGATCCGACGCAGGGGGCGCGGGAGCAGTACTTC.

This clone is a singleton in its sample. This likely reflects a read error, since a far larger clone is one base away. The chain is built from TRBV6-6 and TRBJ2-7, with D hard to call. Germline CDR1 reads MNHNY; CDR2 reads SVGAGI (reference sequence). V lost 6 bases to trimming and J lost 2 bases, with 5 bases between them. This CDR3 has 11 residues. The CDR3, as DNA: TGTGCCAGCAGCCCAGCCTACGAGCAGTACTTC. Residues: CASSPAYEQYF.

This clone has a handful of counts. The chain couples TRBV4-3 to TRBJ2-1, with 9 bases identical to TRBD2. The junction had 5 bases not matched to a gene; V was cut back by 2 bases and J by 0 bases. This CDR3 is built from 17 residues. Germline CDR1 LGHNA, CDR2 YSLEER. The CDR3 sequence is CASSQRLAEGSYNEQFF. Written as DNA, the CDR3 is TGCGCCAGCAGCCAAAGACTAGCGGAGGGCTCCTACAATGAGCAGTTCTTC.

This clone is a singleton in its sample. The chain combines TRBV5-5 with TRBJ2-1; perhaps TRBD2 as D (6 bases). The V gene lost 0 bases and the J gene lost 12 bases, with 10 bases spanning the gap. Looked up from germline, CDR1 is SGHKS and CDR2 is YYEKEE (reference sequence). The CDR3 is 12 residues long. CDR3 nucleotides: TGTGCCAGCAGCTTGGCCGGGGGACGGCAGTTCTTC. It specifies CASSLAGGRQFF. Combining the CDR3 with reference TRBV5-5 and TRBJ2-1 gives the whole variable domain DAGVTQSPTHLIKTRGQQVTLRCSPISGHKSVSWYQQVLGQGPQFIFQYYEKEERGRGNFPDRFSARQFPNYSSELNVNALLLGDSALYLCASSLAGGRQFFGPGTRLTVL.

The genes are TRBV19 and TRBJ2-5; tentatively, D is TRBD1 (5 bases). The germline CDR1 and CDR2 sequences are LNHDA and SQIVND (reference sequence). Trimming cost V 5 bases and J 0 bases, with 19 bases left between them. The CDR3 has 17 amino acids. In DNA form, the CDR3 reads TGTGCCAGTAGTCCTTCTACCAAGGGGCGCGACCAAGAGACCCAGTACTTC. Translating it yields CASSPSTKGRDQETQYF.

The V gene is TRBV29-1, the J gene TRBJ2-3, with D tentatively TRBD2 (5 bases). Trimming took 1 base from V and 4 from J, leaving 6 bases between them. Germline CDR1 and CDR2: SQVTM and ANQGSEA. The CDR3 is made up of 12 amino acids. The CDR3 loop reads CSVEGRADTQYF. DNA of the CDR3: TGCAGCGTTGAAGGGCGGGCAGATACGCAGTATTTT.

The chain links TRBV5-4 to TRBJ2-7; TRBD2 agrees at 11 bases. This CDR3 region has 19 residues. J lost 3 bases, V lost 2 bases, and 16 bases had no gene match. The V gene's germline CDR1 is SGHNT and CDR2 YYREEE (reference sequence). The CDR3 region has the DNA TGTGCCAGCAGCTTCCAACTAGCGGGAGACCCCAAAAAGCGCTACGAGCAGTACTTC. This codes for CASSFQLAGDPKKRYEQYF.

J is TRBJ2-6 and V is TRBV4-1; TRBD1 is a possible D gene (5 bases). The ends were cut back, 0 bases at V and 0 bases at J, with 15 bases in the middle. The germline V gene has CDR1 MGHRA and CDR2 YSYEKL. CDR3 size: 19 residues. The CDR3 spells CASSQDEAGFGSGANVLTF. CDR3 bases: TGCGCCAGCAGCCAAGATGAGGCAGGGTTTGGCTCTGGGGCCAACGTCCTGACTTTC.

The chain has TRBV29-1 and TRBJ1-2; 9 bases align to TRBD1. CDR1 SQVTM and CDR2 ANQGSEA come from the germline V gene. The V segment lost 0 bases and the J segment 5 bases; nucleotides outside the gene matches: 10. The CDR3 covers 16 residues. CDR3 region: CSVEDVSDRGPYGYTF. The CDR3 DNA follows: TGCAGCGTTGAAGATGTTTCGGACAGGGGACCGTATGGCTACACCTTC. Together with reference TRBV29-1 and TRBJ1-2, the CDR3 gives the full variable domain: SAVISQKPSRDICQRGTSLTIQCQVDSQVTMMFWYRQQPGQSLTLIATANQGSEATYESGFVIDKFPISRPNLTFSTLTVSNMSPEDSSIYLCSVEDVSDRGPYGYTFGSGTRLTVV.

The rearrangement links TRBV9 to TRBJ2-5; 8 bases are a match to TRBD2. The CDR3 extends over 17 amino acids. CDR1 and CDR2 from the germline V gene are SGDLS and YYNGEE. V shed 0 bases and J 5 bases; nucleotides not matched to a gene: 12. Written as DNA, the CDR3 is TGTGCCAGCAGCGTAGGAACCATGGCGGGAGGCCAGGAGACCCAGTACTTC. It translates to CASSVGTMAGGQETQYF.

J is TRBJ2-7 and V is TRBV5-4; perhaps TRBD1 as D (6 bases). The CDR3 has 12 residues. Per the germline V gene, CDR1 is SGHNT and CDR2 is YYREEE (reference sequence). Trimming stripped 4 bases from V and 6 bases from J, with 11 bases between. The CDR3 DNA reads as TGTGCCAGCAGCACAGGGTCAGCCGAGCAGTACTTC. Its protein product is CASSTGSAEQYF.

The V gene is TRBV5-1, the J gene TRBJ2-1; 8 bases align to TRBD2. The CDR3 is 15 amino acids. Losses at the gene ends were 4 bases for V and 0 bases for J; bases not matched to a gene: 3. Germline V CDR1 and CDR2: SGHRS, YFSETQ. CDR3 loop: CASSATSGSYNEQFF. The CDR3 DNA reads as TGCGCCAGCAGCGCTACTAGCGGCTCCTACAATGAGCAGTTCTTC.

The chain links TRBV7-2 to TRBJ2-7, with 11 bases that match TRBD2. The CDR3 contains 15 residues. Germline CDR1 reads SGHTA; CDR2 reads FQGNSA. J gave up 5 bases and V 2 bases, and 5 bases lay outside the gene matches. The DNA for the CDR3 is TGTGCCAGCAGCTTATCCGGACTAGCGGGTGACGAGCAGTACTTC. Its translation: CASSLSGLAGDEQYF.

The rearrangement links TRBV19 to TRBJ1-1, with D possibly matching TRBD1 (5 bases). The CDR3 is 15 residues long. Trimming took off 1 base at V and 3 bases at J, with 12 bases between the two ends. Per the germline V gene, CDR1 is LNHDA and CDR2 is SQIVND (reference sequence). The CDR3 DNA follows: TGTGCCAGTAGTATAGGTGGGGCAGCCTACACTGAAGCTTTCTTT. Its translation is CASSIGGAAYTEAFF.

The chain has TRBV6-5 and TRBJ1-2, with no clear D. CDR1 is MNHEY and CDR2 is SVGAGI in the germline V gene. This CDR3 has 14 residues. The ends were cut back, 0 bases at V and 4 bases at J, with 9 bases in the middle. CDR3 region: CASSYSDPGYGYTF. CDR3 nucleotides: TGTGCCAGCAGTTACTCCGACCCGGGCTATGGCTACACCTTC.

The J gene is TRBJ2-7, the V gene TRBV6-6, with 9 bases identical to TRBD1. The CDR3 is made up of 14 amino acids. Germline V gives CDR1 MNHNY, CDR2 SVGAGI (reference sequence). Trimming removed 6 bases from V and 1 base from J; junction bases left unmatched: 4. The DNA of the CDR3 is TGTGCCAGCAGCACGACAGGGGGTTCCTACGAGCAGTACTTC. It is translated as CASSTTGGSYEQYF.

DNA for the CDR3: TGTGCCAGCAGTTTGGCAAACGGCCCGGCGGGGGCCTACGAGCAGTACTTC. Translated: CASSLANGPAGAYEQYF. The chain employs TRBV28 and TRBJ2-7; 7 nucleotides match TRBD2. The CDR3 is 17 amino acids. Trimming cost V 3 bases and J 2 bases; bases outside gene matches: 13. Germline CDR1 MDHEN, CDR2 SYDVKM.

The rearrangement joins TRBV27 to TRBJ1-1; no definite D call. CDR1 and CDR2 (germline): MNHEY, SMNVEV (reference sequence). The ends were cut back, 2 bases at V and 9 bases at J, with 19 bases in the middle. The CDR3 consists of 15 residues. CDR3 bases: TGTGCCAGCAGTTTAACCTGGGGAGGTGCCTCTCAAGCTTTCTTT. Amino acids: CASSLTWGGASQAFF.

The genes are TRBV21-1 and TRBJ2-5; TRBD1 is taken as the D call from the table, unchecked against the DNA. TRBV21-1 is labeled a pseudogene. The CDR3 has 21 amino acids. The CDR3 loop is CASSHRWGQGRWVGIGETQYF. CDR3 sequence (DNA): TGTGCCAGCAGCCATCGATGGGGCCAGGGTAGGTGGGTGGGCATTGGGGAGACCCAGTACTTC.

V and J are TRBV7-8 and TRBJ1-5; possible D gene TRBD1, 5 bases. The V end was cut by 2 bases, the J end by 3 bases, with 8 bases between. The CDR3 totals 14 residues. Germline V gene sequence: CDR1 SGHVS, CDR2 FQNEAQ. CDR3 protein: CASSLSGHNQPQHF. In DNA form, the CDR3 reads TGTGCCAGCAGCTTATCAGGGCACAATCAGCCCCAGCATTTT.

The chain carries TRBV5-4 and TRBJ2-1, with D possibly being TRBD2 (6 bases). CDR1 and CDR2 from the germline V gene are SGHNT and YYREEE (reference sequence). This CDR3 is 13 amino acids long. V was trimmed by 1 base and J by 5 bases, leaving 7 bases between them. The chain's CDR3 is CASSLPSDNEQFF. In DNA, the CDR3 is TGTGCCAGCAGCTTGCCTAGCGACAATGAGCAGTTCTTC.

The chain employs TRBV27 and TRBJ2-7; the match to TRBD2 covers 9 bases. CDR1 is MNHEY and CDR2 is SMNVEV in the germline V gene (reference sequence). The CDR3 spans 16 residues. V shed 5 bases, J shed 1 base, and the junction held 9 bases outside the gene matches. The CDR3 region is CASSPRWTSASYEQYF. CDR3 nucleotides: TGTGCCAGCAGTCCAAGGTGGACTAGCGCGTCCTACGAGCAGTACTTC.

The chain recombines TRBV6-6 with TRBJ2-3, with D possibly matching TRBD2 (6 bases). The CDR3 covers 15 residues. The V gene lost 8 bases and the J gene lost 2 bases, with 17 bases spanning the gap. Germline CDR1 MNHNY, CDR2 SVGAGI (reference sequence). CDR3 in amino acids: CASSSAGGITDTQYF. CDR3 sequence (DNA): TGTGCCAGCTCATCGGCGGGCGGGATCACAGATACGCAGTATTTT.

The V call is TRBV4-1, the J call TRBJ2-2, with D tentatively TRBD1 (6 bases). The V and J ends lost 2 bases and 6 bases respectively, with 16 bases between them. The CDR3 has 16 amino acids. Looked up from germline, CDR1 is MGHRA and CDR2 is YSYEKL. The CDR3 here is CASSQYRVQWPGELFF. Here the CDR3 DNA reads TGCGCCAGCAGCCAATACAGGGTCCAGTGGCCCGGGGAGCTGTTTTTT.

The chain links TRBV5-8 to TRBJ2-2; D unresolved. Germline values: CDR1 SGHTS, CDR2 YDEGEE. Trimming left V 4 bases short and J 3 bases short, with 10 bases between. This CDR3 region has 14 residues. The CDR3 DNA is TGTGCCAGCAGCCTCCTCAGCGACACCGGGGAGCTGTTTTTT. Its translation is CASSLLSDTGELFF.

The chain couples TRBV11-3 to TRBJ2-1; 8 bases align to TRBD2. The trim removed 0 bases at V and 10 bases at J, leaving 8 bases unmatched. CDR1 and CDR2 from the germline V gene are SGHNT and YENEEA. This CDR3 contains 15 residues. CDR3 bases: TGTGCCAGCAGCTTAGATCGGGGGGGCCTGGGGGAGCAGTTCTTC. Residues: CASSLDRGGLGEQFF. Full variable domain (rest looked up from reference TRBV11-3 and TRBJ2-1): EAGVVQSPRYKIIEKKQPVAFWCNPISGHNTLYWYLQNLGQGPELLIRYENEEAVDDSQLPKDRFSAERLKGVDSTLKIQPAELGDSAVYLCASSLDRGGLGEQFFGPGTRLTVL.

The chain is built from TRBV19 and TRBJ2-3; TRBD1 is a possible D gene (5 bases). V lost 1 base and J lost 4, with 9 bases in between. CDR3 length: 14 amino acids. Germline CDR1 LNHDA, CDR2 SQIVND (reference sequence). Written as DNA, the CDR3 is TGTGCCAGTAGTATAGGGCAGGGCTCAGATACGCAGTATTTT. Its protein is CASSIGQGSDTQYF.

The count of this clone is one. The CDR3 loop is CASSPRGHTGELFF. The DNA for the CDR3 is TGTGCCAGCAGCCCCAGGGGGCACACCGGGGAGCTGTTTTTT. The J gene is TRBJ2-2, the V gene TRBV11-3; 8 bases map to TRBD1. V lost 5 bases to trimming and J lost 3 bases; unmatched junction nucleotides: 2. CDR1 and CDR2 from the germline V gene are SGHNT and YENEEA. This CDR3 is 14 amino acids long. Variable domain in full (rest from reference TRBV11-3 and TRBJ2-2): EAGVVQSPRYKIIEKKQPVAFWCNPISGHNTLYWYLQNLGQGPELLIRYENEEAVDDSQLPKDRFSAERLKGVDSTLKIQPAELGDSAVYLCASSPRGHTGELFFGEGSRLTVL.

The gene calls are TRBV27 and TRBJ2-3; the match to TRBD2 covers 9 bases. V shed 5 bases, J shed 6 bases, and the junction held 12 bases outside the gene matches. The V gene's germline CDR1 is MNHEY and CDR2 SMNVEV (reference sequence). The CDR3 spans 16 residues. The CDR3 DNA sequence: TGTGCCAGCAGTCCCTTGTTTAGCGGGAGTAGTGATACGCAGTATTTT. It specifies CASSPLFSGSSDTQYF.

The V and J genes are TRBV19 and TRBJ2-2; TRBD1 matches at 10 bases. CDR3 length equals 14 residues. The germline V gene has CDR1 LNHDA and CDR2 SQIVND (reference sequence). With V trimmed by 6 bases and J by 5 bases, 3 bases remained unmatched. The CDR3 here is CASSWGQGTGELFF. The CDR3 nucleotides read TGTGCCAGTAGCTGGGGACAGGGGACCGGGGAGCTGTTTTTT.